This T cell receptor beta chain comes out of a study of T cell changes during pregnancy in multiple sclerosis. This CDR3 contains 13 residues. Germline CDR1 MNHNS, CDR2 SASEGT. Using immunoSEQ multiplex PCR, the repertoire was profiled, and TCRdb retains in-frame clones only, with some absent. The sample includes some 70,000 clones, around nine tenths of them seen just once. To note about this clone: An end of the junction differs from the germline gene, which may be a read error.

This chain connects TRBV6-1 to TRBJ1-4; 9 positions agree with TRBD1. This receptor was obtained from a female donor with multiple sclerosis, enrolled in a pregnancy study. The sample was CD8+ T cells from peripheral blood mononuclear cells, taken before pregnancy. CDR3 amino acids: CAGSGTGSGKLFF. The CDR3 bases are TGTGCCGGCAGTGGGACAGGGAGTGGAAAACTGTTTTTT.